This TCR beta chain was profiled in a study of T-cell reconstitution after alpha-beta-depleted transplantation in children. Trimming removed 3 bases from V and 1 base from J; junction bases left unmatched: 4. CDR1 is MDHEN and CDR2 is SYDVKM in the germline V gene. This CDR3 spans 16 amino acids. This clonotype was picked up one time. Unique molecular identifiers were built into the TCRbeta library. Via MiXCR, TCRdb re-called the PCR reads, giving one row per CDR3 protein. The repertoire holds almost 400,000 distinct CDR3 sequences, with roughly 20% as singletons. The chain uses TRBV28 and TRBJ2-3; 10 bases agree with TRBD2. The source of this sequence is a human donor who donated a stem cell graft to a child with acute myeloid leukemia. Sequencing was performed on PBMCs from the stem cell graft donor, taken from the stem cell graft. CDR3: CASSFQAGGGTDTQYF. The CDR3 bases are TGTGCCAGCAGTTTTCAAGCGGGAGGGGGCACAGATACGCAGTATTTT.